This is a list of T cell receptor beta chains from one sample in a study of cytomegalovirus exposure and HLA in healthy donors. The data were produced by immunoSEQ multiplex PCR, yet TCRdb's version contains in-frame clones alone and is incomplete. The sample has around 70,000 clones, around 94% seen once. Sequencing input: PBMCs. The receptors were sampled from a man aged 18 to 30 in good health and CMV-seropositive. CDR3s include the opening cysteine and the closing phenylalanine or tryptophan. D genes are given only for firm matches. Clone size is not always given. Where it is, it says once, few, many or a class for expanded clones.

clone_size: -; d_call: TRBD1; v_call: TRBV10-3; j_call: TRBJ1-4; cdr3_nt: TGTGCCACGGGACAGAGGAATGAAAAACTGTTTTTT; cdr3_aa: CATGQRNEKLFF
clone_size: -; d_call: -; v_call: TRBV7-7; j_call: TRBJ2-3; cdr3_nt: TGTGCTAGCAGCTTCGGTCCCTCTAACGCAGATACGCAGTATTTT; cdr3_aa: CASSFGPSNADTQYF
clone_size: -; d_call: TRBD2; v_call: TRBV27; j_call: TRBJ2-1; cdr3_nt: TGTGCCAGCAGCGGGAGGGCCTTCGATGAGCAGTTCTTC; cdr3_aa: CASSGRAFDEQFF
clone_size: -; d_call: -; v_call: TRBV10-2; j_call: TRBJ1-1; cdr3_nt: TGCGCCAGCAGCTCTAGGTGGGCAGCCACTAAAGGGGGCACTGAAGCTTTCTTT; cdr3_aa: CASSSRWAATKGGTEAFF
clone_size: -; d_call: TRBD1; v_call: TRBV5-4; j_call: TRBJ1-1; cdr3_nt: TGTGCCAGCAGCGAGAAACAGGGGAGGAACACTGAAGCTTTCTTT; cdr3_aa: CASSEKQGRNTEAFF
clone_size: -; d_call: TRBD2; v_call: TRBV5-1; j_call: TRBJ2-2; cdr3_nt: TGCGCCAGCAGTCCAGGACTAGCGGGAGGAACCGGGGAGCTGTTTTTT; cdr3_aa: CASSPGLAGGTGELFF
clone_size: -; d_call: -; v_call: TRBV5-4; j_call: TRBJ1-1; cdr3_nt: TGTGCCAGCAGCTCACGAGGGGGTGAAGAAGCTTTCTTT; cdr3_aa: CASSSRGGEEAFF
clone_size: -; d_call: TRBD1; v_call: TRBV28; j_call: TRBJ2-5; cdr3_nt: TGTGCCAGCAGACAGGGGGCGCGATTTGAGACCCAGTACTTC; cdr3_aa: CASRQGARFETQYF
clone_size: -; d_call: TRBD1; v_call: TRBV28; j_call: TRBJ1-1; cdr3_nt: TGTGCCAGCGTTCCGGGACAGAGTGAAGCTTTCTTT; cdr3_aa: CASVPGQSEAFF
clone_size: once; d_call: -; v_call: TRBV7-2; j_call: TRBJ2-7; cdr3_nt: TGTGCCAGCAGCTTAGGGGGAGTACCTACGTACGAGCAGTACTTC; cdr3_aa: CASSLGGVPTYEQYF
clone_size: -; d_call: TRBD1; v_call: TRBV10-3; j_call: TRBJ2-7; cdr3_nt: TGTGCCATCAGTCTACGGGACAGGGCCTACGAGCAGTACTTC; cdr3_aa: CAISLRDRAYEQYF
clone_size: -; d_call: -; v_call: TRBV6-1; j_call: TRBJ1-5; cdr3_nt: TGTGCCAGCAGTGAGCGGCAAGGTGGCAATCAGCCCCAGCATTTT; cdr3_aa: CASSERQGGNQPQHF
clone_size: -; d_call: -; v_call: TRBV7-8; j_call: TRBJ2-5; cdr3_nt: TGTGCCAGCAGCTTAGGGCAGGGGTGGGAGACCCAGTACTTC; cdr3_aa: CASSLGQGWETQYF
clone_size: -; d_call: TRBD2; v_call: TRBV19; j_call: TRBJ2-1; cdr3_nt: TGTGCCAGTAACGCCATAGCGGGAGGGCTTAGTGAGCAGTTCTTC; cdr3_aa: CASNAIAGGLSEQFF
clone_size: -; d_call: -; v_call: TRBV6-1; j_call: TRBJ2-3; cdr3_nt: TGTGCCAGCAGTTGGGGGCCGCAGTATTTT; cdr3_aa: CASSWGPQYF
clone_size: -; d_call: -; v_call: TRBV5-5; j_call: TRBJ1-2; cdr3_nt: TGTGCCAGCCGGAACAGCGGGATCTCCCCGGGCTATGGCTACACCTTC; cdr3_aa: CASRNSGISPGYGYTF
clone_size: -; d_call: -; v_call: TRBV6-4; j_call: TRBJ2-1; cdr3_nt: TGTGCCAGCAGTAACAGGGTGGGCTCCTACAATGAGCAGTTCTTC; cdr3_aa: CASSNRVGSYNEQFF
clone_size: -; d_call: -; v_call: TRBV7-3; j_call: TRBJ1-1; cdr3_nt: TGTGCCAGCAGCTTAGGAGGAGGGGTGAACACTGAAGCTTTCTTT; cdr3_aa: CASSLGGGVNTEAFF
clone_size: -; d_call: TRBD1; v_call: TRBV7-9; j_call: TRBJ2-7; cdr3_nt: TGTGCCAGCAGCTCCCAGGGGGTAGCCAGAGACGAGCAGTACTTC; cdr3_aa: CASSSQGVARDEQYF
clone_size: -; d_call: TRBD1; v_call: TRBV19; j_call: TRBJ1-5; cdr3_nt: TGTGCCAGTAGGGGACAGGGTTCACAGCCCCAGCATTTT; cdr3_aa: CASRGQGSQPQHF
clone_size: few; d_call: -; v_call: TRBV18; j_call: TRBJ2-5; cdr3_nt: TGTGCCAGCTCAAAGACGACGGGCGGGACTCGAGAGACCCAGTACTTC; cdr3_aa: CASSKTTGGTRETQYF
clone_size: -; d_call: TRBD2; v_call: TRBV2; j_call: TRBJ2-3; cdr3_nt: TGTGCCAGCAGCCGACTAGCGCGCGGAGATACGCAGTATTTT; cdr3_aa: CASSRLARGDTQYF
clone_size: -; d_call: TRBD2; v_call: TRBV28; j_call: TRBJ2-7; cdr3_nt: TGTGCCACCGTAGCGGGAGGCTCCTACGAGCAGTACTTC; cdr3_aa: CATVAGGSYEQYF